The 25 T cell receptor beta chains below were found in one sample sequenced in a study of cytomegalovirus exposure and HLA in healthy donors. With 60 Vbeta and 13 Jbeta primers, the PCR was carried out. Some clones are missing from TCRdb's copy, which holds only in-frame ones; the method was immunoSEQ multiplex PCR. The profile shows about 140,000 clones, approximately 83% of them singletons. The sequenced sample was PBMCs. The source is a man aged 40-50 years in good health and CMV-seropositive.

The rearrangement uses TRBV2 and TRBJ2-1; TRBD2 might be the D (6 bases). Germline values: CDR1 SNHLY, CDR2 FYNNEI. This CDR3 is built from 10 residues. V gave up 11 bases and J gave up 10 bases, with 12 bases separating them. The CDR3: CAGSSEEQFF. As DNA, the CDR3 is TGTGCCGGATCTAGCGAAGAGCAGTTCTTC.

V gene TRBV2 combines with J gene TRBJ1-1; a possible D gene is TRBD1 (5 bases). Germline lookup yields CDR1 SNHLY and CDR2 FYNNEI. V was pared by 9 bases and J by 3 bases, with 11 bases between. The CDR3 has 12 amino acids. CDR3 coding DNA: TGTGCCAGGGAGGGGCGGGACACTGAAGCTTTCTTT. Translating it yields CAREGRDTEAFF.

This clone was observed a few times. The rearrangement links TRBV2 to TRBJ1-2; a weak D match, TRBD1 (6 bases). Germline V gives CDR1 SNHLY, CDR2 FYNNEI. V was cut by 4 bases and J by 7 bases, with 13 bases left in between. This CDR3 is 13 amino acids long. The CDR3 DNA reads as TGTGCCAGCAGTGTTACAGGGATAAGTGGCTACACCTTC. Encoded protein: CASSVTGISGYTF.

The chain has TRBV5-1 and TRBJ1-1, with 9 bases lining up with TRBD1. The CDR3 length is 16 residues. Germline values: CDR1 SGHRS, CDR2 YFSETQ. V gave up 0 bases and J gave up 6 bases; unmatched junction bases: 9. The CDR3: CASSLGTGQGFAEAFF. The CDR3 nucleotides are TGCGCCAGCAGCTTGGGTACGGGACAGGGATTCGCTGAAGCTTTCTTT. Variable domain in full (rest from reference TRBV5-1 and TRBJ1-1): KAGVTQTPRYLIKTRGQQVTLSCSPISGHRSVSWYQQTPGQGLQFLFEYFSETQRNKGNFPGRFSGRQFSNSRSEMNVSTLELGDSALYLCASSLGTGQGFAEAFFGQGTRLTVV.

This chain links TRBV19 with TRBJ2-4, with TRBD1 matching 7 bases. Germline CDR1 and CDR2: LNHDA and SQIVND (reference sequence). The V gene end was trimmed by 2 bases and the J gene end by 2 bases; junction bases not matched to a gene: 6. The CDR3 covers 16 residues. CDR3 coding DNA: TGTGCCAGTAGTATACAGACAGGGCTCCCCAAAAACATTCAGTACTTC. Translating gives CASSIQTGLPKNIQYF.

This chain joins TRBV7-2 and TRBJ2-7; TRBD1 matches at 10 bases. Germline V CDR1 and CDR2: SGHTA, FQGNSA. Trimming took 5 bases from V and 4 from J; bases not matched to a gene: 2. The CDR3 length is 13 residues. CDR3 in amino acids: CASSPGQGYEQYF. The CDR3 nucleotides read TGTGCCAGCAGCCCGGGACAGGGGTACGAGCAGTACTTC. The full variable domain, completed using reference TRBV7-2 and TRBJ2-7, is GAGVSQSPSNKVTEKGKDVELRCDPISGHTALYWYRQSLGQGLEFLIYFQGNSAPDKSGLPSDRFSAERTGGSVSTLTIQRTQQEDSAVYLCASSPGQGYEQYFGPGTRLTVT.

The chain has TRBV4-3 and TRBJ1-2; 7 nucleotides line up with TRBD1. J was trimmed by 3 bases and V by 3 bases; bases with no gene match: 7. CDR3 size: 15 residues. From germline, CDR1 is LGHNA and CDR2 YSLEER. As DNA, the CDR3 is TGCGCCAGCAGCCAGATGGGACAGCGACACTATGGCTACACCTTC. Its translation is CASSQMGQRHYGYTF.

This clone has just a few counts. The gene calls are TRBV29-1 and TRBJ2-4; D unclear. The CDR3 is 15 amino acids. From germline, CDR1 is SQVTM and CDR2 ANQGSEA. V gave up 4 bases and J gave up 0 bases, with 13 bases separating them. The CDR3: CSVVLQTLAKNIQYF. DNA of the CDR3: TGCAGCGTTGTTTTACAGACCTTAGCCAAAAACATTCAGTACTTC.

The chain is built from TRBV5-6 and TRBJ2-7; 8 bases map to TRBD1. The germline gives CDR1 SGHDT, CDR2 YYEEEE. The CDR3 runs 15 residues. The trim removed 4 bases at V and 9 bases at J, leaving 15 bases unmatched. As DNA, the CDR3 is TGTGCCAGCAGCATGTTATCCGGGACAGGCCCCGGGCAGTACTTC. Translating gives CASSMLSGTGPGQYF.

This sequence joins TRBV7-2 and TRBJ1-3, with D unclear. Trimming stripped 5 bases from V and 0 bases from J, with 8 bases between. Germline CDR1 and CDR2: SGHTA and FQGNSA. The length of the CDR3 is 14 residues. The CDR3 is CASSTGISGNTIYF. In DNA form, the CDR3 reads TGTGCCAGCAGCACCGGGATCTCTGGAAACACCATATATTTT.

The CDR3 is CASSSGSGGPTDTQYF. The CDR3 nucleotides read TGTGCCAGCAGTTCCGGGAGCGGGGGCCCCACAGATACGCAGTATTTT. This chain joins TRBV13 and TRBJ2-3; 8 nucleotides agree with TRBD2. V lost 6 bases, J lost 2 bases, and 10 bases stayed unmatched. The CDR3 totals 16 residues. In germline, CDR1 is PRHDT, CDR2 FYEKMQ (reference sequence).

The chain carries TRBV19 and TRBJ2-7, with 8 bases matching TRBD1. The germline V gene has CDR1 LNHDA and CDR2 SQIVND (reference sequence). Losses at the gene ends were 6 bases for V and 6 bases for J; bases not matched to a gene: 7. The CDR3 covers 13 residues. CDR3 loop: CASRAQGASEQYF. The CDR3 region has the DNA TGTGCCAGTAGAGCGCAGGGGGCAAGCGAGCAGTACTTC.

The CDR3 DNA follows: TGTGCCAGCAGTCCGGACAGGGGGCTCGAAAAACTGTTTTTT. Protein sequence: CASSPDRGLEKLFF. V usage is TRBV6-5 and J usage is TRBJ1-4; 11 bases map to TRBD1. V lost 5 bases and J lost 8; bases outside the gene matches: 4. This CDR3 has 14 residues. Germline V gene lookup returns CDR1 MNHEY and CDR2 SVGAGI.

V is TRBV6-6 and J is TRBJ1-2; unclear D gene. V was clipped by 0 bases and J by 8 bases, with 13 bases between them. The CDR3 is 14 residues long. The germline V gene has CDR1 MNHNY and CDR2 SVGAGI (reference sequence). CDR3 bases: TGTGCCAGCAGTTACTCAGACCTTCCGGGAGGCTACACCTTC. This sequence encodes CASSYSDLPGGYTF.

This clone was found once. The J gene is TRBJ2-3, the V gene TRBV9, with 8 bases lining up with TRBD1. V was pared by 0 bases and J by 4 bases, with 7 bases of the junction left unmatched. Germline CDR1 and CDR2: SGDLS and YYNGEE. This CDR3 region has 16 residues. The CDR3 DNA is TGTGCCAGCAGCGTAGCTGGGGGACAGGTCGCAGATACGCAGTATTTT. Translated, it gives CASSVAGGQVADTQYF.

The V gene is TRBV29-1, the J gene TRBJ1-4; D possibly corresponds to TRBD1 (5 bases). Germline lookup yields CDR1 SQVTM and CDR2 ANQGSEA. The CDR3 loop spans 13 amino acids. Trimming took 3 bases from V and 6 from J, leaving 11 bases between them. The CDR3 reads CSVDGGGDEKLFF. The CDR3 DNA follows: TGCAGCGTTGACGGGGGAGGGGATGAAAAACTGTTTTTT.

V usage is TRBV9 and J usage is TRBJ2-1; D may be TRBD2 (6 bases). In germline, CDR1 is SGDLS, CDR2 YYNGEE. The CDR3 consists of 16 residues. V lost 0 bases and J 8 bases, leaving 18 bases between the germline ends. The CDR3 nucleotides read TGTGCCAGCAGCGTAGGAATCGGGAGAGGGCAGGATGAGCAGTTCTTC. This sequence encodes CASSVGIGRGQDEQFF.

In this sample, this clone turned up once. The chain is built from TRBV7-2 and TRBJ2-7, with unresolved D. Trimming took off 5 bases at V and 1 base at J, with 9 bases between the two ends. This CDR3 region has 13 residues. Germline CDR1 reads SGHTA; CDR2 reads FQGNSA. The CDR3 protein is CASSQQPSYEQYF. CDR3 DNA: TGTGCCAGCAGCCAACAACCTTCCTACGAGCAGTACTTC.

The V and J genes are TRBV9 and TRBJ1-1; D not resolved. The CDR3 runs to 14 residues. Germline assignment: CDR1 SGDLS and CDR2 YYNGEE. V was shortened by 0 bases and J by 0 bases, with 6 bases between the two germline ends. The CDR3 here is CASSVALMNTEAFF. The CDR3 bases are TGTGCCAGCAGCGTAGCTCTTATGAACACTGAAGCTTTCTTT.

This clone was counted a few times. This rearrangement joins TRBV21-1 to TRBJ2-7; TRBD1 reflects the table's D call only, with no check against the DNA. TRBV21-1 is a pseudogene segment. The CDR3 consists of 18 residues. As DNA, the CDR3 is TGTGCCAGCAGCAAAGATCCCCATTTCAGGGTGGAGACCTACGAGCAGTACTTC. Amino acid sequence: CASSKDPHFRVETYEQYF.

This clone was detected only a few times. The chain recombines TRBV30 with TRBJ2-7; 12 nucleotides match TRBD2. CDR1 is GTSNPN, CDR2 SVGIG, per germline (reference sequence). J gave up 3 bases and V 1 base, and 1 base lay outside the gene matches. The length of the CDR3 is 14 residues. The DNA for the CDR3 is TGTGCCTGGAGTGGGACTAGCGGGGTCTACGAGCAGTACTTC. It yields the protein CAWSGTSGVYEQYF.

The V and J genes are TRBV19 and TRBJ1-2; 7 bases fit TRBD1. This CDR3 is built from 15 residues. J was trimmed by 3 bases and V by 4 bases; bases with no gene match: 8. The V gene's germline CDR1 is LNHDA and CDR2 SQIVND (reference sequence). Here the CDR3 reads CASSKTGEQHYGYTF. Here the CDR3 DNA reads TGTGCCAGTAGTAAAACAGGGGAACAGCACTATGGCTACACCTTC.

CDR3: CASSESSGYNEQFF. CDR3 nucleotides: TGTGCCAGCAGTGAGTCTAGCGGCTACAATGAGCAGTTCTTC. The chain employs TRBV6-4 and TRBJ2-1; 7 nucleotides align to TRBD2. This CDR3 has 14 residues. Per the germline V gene, CDR1 is MRHNA and CDR2 is SNTAGT. V was clipped by 3 bases and J by 3 bases; unmatched bases: 2.

The chain carries TRBV10-3 and TRBJ2-5; perhaps TRBD1 as D (5 bases). This CDR3 is built from 14 residues. Germline CDR1 reads ENHRY; CDR2 reads SYGVKD. Deletions cut 6 bases from V and 3 bases from J, with 14 bases between. CDR3 in DNA: TGTGCCATCAGCCCAAGCACAGGAGAAGAGACCCAGTACTTC. It encodes CAISPSTGEETQYF.

V and J are TRBV6-5 and TRBJ2-5, with D perhaps TRBD1 (6 bases). V was cut by 5 bases and J by 7 bases, with 14 bases left in between. The CDR3 runs 13 residues. Germline CDR1 and CDR2: MNHEY and SVGAGI. The CDR3 nucleotides read TGTGCCAGCAGTCCACAGGGTAGAGGGACCCAGTACTTC. Protein sequence: CASSPQGRGTQYF.